This T cell receptor beta chain came from a study of T cells in Graves' hyperthyroidism and ophthalmopathy. Amplified TCR beta CDR3 regions derived from RNA transcripts. An initial round of RT-PCR targeting the TCR CDR3 relied on the HTBI primer set. TCRdb passed the multiplex PCR reads through MiXCR, listing each CDR3 protein once. The sample lists around 350,000 distinct CDR3 sequences; 15% to 17% were seen once. From germline, CDR1 is SGHRS and CDR2 YFSETQ. V lost 0 bases, J lost 4 bases, and 7 bases stayed unmatched. This CDR3 contains 16 residues. Sequencing was performed on blood. J is TRBJ2-1 and V is TRBV5-1; 7 bases are a match to TRBD2. This TCR was sampled from a woman in her late teens or twenties with Graves' hyperthyroidism that later progressed to Graves' ophthalmopathy. The CDR3 is CASSLAGRGGYNEQFF. DNA of the CDR3: TGCGCCAGCAGCTTGGCAGGGAGGGGTGGTTACAATGAGCAGTTCTTC.